This T cell receptor (beta chain) was documented in a study of T-cell memory formation after mild COVID-19. Across the whole study: TCR clusters were mostly confined to one donor each.

General study points: A subset of responding clones appeared in pre-infection memory, suggesting cross-reactive memory joined. Among clones contracting day 15 to 85, CD4/CD8 was balanced, whereas later expanders leaned CD4+.

The ends were cut back, 3 bases at V and 2 bases at J, with 13 bases in the middle. This CDR3 is built from 15 residues. MiXCR was run by TCRdb on the 5' RACE reads, yielding one entry per CDR3 protein. Here the sample spans a few hundred thousand distinct CDR3 sequences, 25% to 30% being singletons. As concerns this clonotype: As yet, its antigen is unknown.

This clonotype originated in an adult woman who had mild COVID-19 (a few samples of this study predate the infection). Cell type and time point are not known. The V gene is TRBV12-3 or TRBV12-4, the J gene TRBJ2-5; a possible D gene is TRBD2 (5 bases). The sequenced sample was PBMCs or a T cell subset sorted from them (not recorded which). CDR3 bases: TGTGCCAGCAGTTTTTTGACGGGAAGGCAAGAGACCCAGTACTTC. Translated, it gives CASSFLTGRQETQYF.